The 25 T cell receptor beta chains presented below share a single source sample, sequenced in a study of CD4 T cells in relation to SARS-CoV-2 and coronaviruses. Only in-frame clones appear in the TCRdb table, and some are missing; sequencing was by immunoSEQ multiplex PCR. There are tens of thousands of clones in the sample; 76% occur only once, and roughly 15% lies in the top ten. Antigen specificity for these receptors is unknown. Before the COVID-19 pandemic, during about 2010-2018, CD4+ T cells were taken from unexposed donors. After 10 to 11 days of culture, CD4+ T cells were isolated. The sequenced sample consisted of CD4+ T cells from PBMCs, cultured in vitro. The receptors shown here come from a human donor in good health.

This clone has more than one count but fewer than ten. This chain links TRBV3-1 (or the pseudogene TRBV3-2) with TRBJ1-2, with 8 bases fitting TRBD1. CDR3 length: 15 residues. V trimming: 6 bases; J trimming: 13 bases; junction bases outside the gene matches: 19. From germline, CDR1 is LGHDT and CDR2 YNNKEL (reference sequence). The DNA of the CDR3 is TGTGCCAGCAGTCACAGCAGCCACGCGCAGGGGGCTTGCACCTTC. It yields the protein CASSHSSHAQGACTF.

V and J are TRBV7-3 and TRBJ2-1; 7 nucleotides align to TRBD2. The CDR3 sequence is 13 residues long. With V trimmed by 6 bases and J by 5 bases, 4 bases remained unmatched. Germline V gene data show CDR1 as SGHTA and CDR2 as FQGTGA. The DNA for the CDR3 is TGTGCCAGCAGGGGAGGGAACGACAATGAGCAGTTCTTC. This sequence encodes CASRGGNDNEQFF.

This clone appeared a few times. This chain links TRBV2 with TRBJ1-2; D is undetermined. CDR3 length: 10 amino acids. Trimming cost V 1 base and J 13 bases, with 7 bases left between them. CDR1 is SNHLY and CDR2 is FYNNEI in the germline V gene. The CDR3 DNA reads as TGTGCCAGCAGTGAAGGCAGACGCACCTTC. The encoded protein is CASSEGRRTF.

The chain is built from TRBV19 and TRBJ2-7; unclear D gene. Trimming stripped 5 bases from V and 6 bases from J, with 11 bases between. CDR3 size: 12 residues. From germline, CDR1 is LNHDA and CDR2 SQIVND (reference sequence). The CDR3 region has the DNA TGTGCCAGTAGTTTTAGTTTCGGCGAGCAGTACTTC. This gives the protein CASSFSFGEQYF.

The rearrangement joins TRBV2 to TRBJ1-2, with a possible D match to TRBD1 (5 bases). V lost 2 bases and J lost 4, with 14 bases in between. The germline CDR1 and CDR2 sequences are SNHLY and FYNNEI. This CDR3 comprises 15 residues. CDR3 sequence reads: CASSEYPGGSYGYTF. The CDR3 nucleotides read TGTGCCAGCAGTGAATACCCGGGGGGTAGCTATGGCTACACCTTC.

The V and J genes are TRBV11-3 and TRBJ2-7; 10 nucleotides line up with TRBD2. The germline CDR1 and CDR2 sequences are SGHNT and YENEEA. The CDR3 is 14 amino acids. V gave up 1 base and J gave up 3 bases; unmatched junction bases: 0. For the CDR3, the DNA is TGTGCCAGCAGCTTAGGGACTAGCGGCTACGAGCAGTACTTC. This translates into CASSLGTSGYEQYF.

The genes are TRBV3-1 (or the pseudogene TRBV3-2) and TRBJ1-6; D not resolved. Germline V gene data show CDR1 as LGHDT and CDR2 as YNNKEL (reference sequence). Trimming left V 0 bases short and J 0 bases short, with 3 bases between. The CDR3 sequence is 15 residues long. The CDR3 DNA reads TGTGCCAGCAGCCAAGAGAGCTCCTATAATTCACCCCTCCACTTT. Its translation: CASSQESSYNSPLHF.

Concerning this clone itself: An end of the junction differs from the germline gene, which may be a read error. V and J are TRBV25-1 and TRBJ1-1; D call uncertain. The CDR3 length is 13 residues. The germline CDR1 and CDR2 sequences are MGHDK and SYGVNS. CDR3 sequence (DNA): TGTGCCAGCAGTGAATTCGAACGATCTGAGGCTTTCTTT. It codes for CASSEFERSEAFF.

The chain has TRBV7-2 and TRBJ2-2, with TRBD2 as a possible D gene (5 bases). Per germline, CDR1 SGHTA and CDR2 FQGNSA. This CDR3 is built from 14 residues. V lost 5 bases to trimming and J lost 2 bases, with 9 bases between them. CDR3 coding DNA: TGTGCCAGCAGCCAACTAGGCAACACCGGGGAGCTGTTTTTT. Translated: CASSQLGNTGELFF.

V usage is TRBV13 and J usage is TRBJ2-1; TRBD1 matches at 10 bases. The CDR3 has 15 residues. Trimming took 6 bases from V and 5 from J; bases not matched to a gene: 7. Germline V gene sequence: CDR1 PRHDT, CDR2 FYEKMQ (reference sequence). The CDR3 DNA reads as TGTGCCAGCAGAGTCGACAGGGGGCTCAACAATGAGCAGTTCTTC. It specifies CASRVDRGLNNEQFF.

The chain employs TRBV29-1 and TRBJ2-5; D gene unclear. V shed 3 bases and J shed 5 bases, with 13 bases lying between them. The CDR3 totals 13 residues. The V gene's germline CDR1 is SQVTM and CDR2 ANQGSEA. CDR3 sequence reads: CSVEFGTGETQYF. The DNA of the CDR3 is TGCAGCGTTGAGTTCGGCACTGGGGAGACCCAGTACTTC.

The V and J genes are TRBV5-1 and TRBJ1-3; a possible D gene is TRBD1 (6 bases). V was shortened by 0 bases and J by 0 bases, with 13 bases between the two germline ends. CDR1 and CDR2 from the germline V gene are SGHRS and YFSETQ. The CDR3 contains 17 residues. CDR3 bases: TGCGCCAGCAGCTTGGATGGGGGGGCCCGCTCTGGAAACACCATATATTTT. This sequence encodes CASSLDGGARSGNTIYF.

The chain joins TRBV7-9 to TRBJ2-1, with 7 nucleotides matching TRBD2. V lost 5 bases to trimming and J lost 7 bases; unmatched junction nucleotides: 14. In germline, CDR1 is SEHNR, CDR2 FQNEAQ (reference sequence). This CDR3 comprises 16 residues. The CDR3 reads CASSTSSSGFRNEQFF. CDR3 coding DNA: TGTGCCAGCAGCACCTCGTCTAGCGGTTTTCGGAATGAGCAGTTCTTC.

The chain recombines TRBV5-1 with TRBJ2-2; 11 nucleotides line up with TRBD2. Germline V gene data show CDR1 as SGHRS and CDR2 as YFSETQ. The ends lost 0 bases at V and 2 bases at J; junction bases unmatched: 3. The CDR3 covers 17 residues. CDR3 sequence (DNA): TGCGCCAGCAGCTTGGCGGGACTAGCGGAAAACACCGGGGAGCTGTTTTTT. Its translation: CASSLAGLAENTGELFF.

The chain employs TRBV18 and TRBJ2-1; TRBD2 aligns across 8 bases. From germline, CDR1 is KGHSH and CDR2 LQKENI. The CDR3 extends over 15 amino acids. V lost 6 bases, J lost 3 bases, and 7 bases stayed unmatched. As DNA, the CDR3 is TGTGCCAGCTCCCCAGGACTAGCAGGCTACAATGAGCAGTTCTTC. It specifies CASSPGLAGYNEQFF.

J is TRBJ1-5 and V is TRBV19; 7 nucleotides align to TRBD1. After removal of 5 bases from V and 0 bases from J, the junction contained 19 bases not matched to a gene. The CDR3 loop spans 20 amino acids. Per the germline V gene, CDR1 is LNHDA and CDR2 is SQIVND (reference sequence). Here the CDR3 reads CASSFLGTERHRGSNQPQHF. The CDR3 DNA reads as TGTGCCAGTAGTTTTCTGGGGACAGAGAGGCATCGTGGTAGCAATCAGCCCCAGCATTTT.

J is TRBJ1-2 and V is TRBV27, with D perhaps matching TRBD1 (6 bases). The CDR3 length is 12 residues. The germline gives CDR1 MNHEY, CDR2 SMNVEV (reference sequence). V lost 5 bases and J lost 14, with 18 bases in between. The CDR3 region has the DNA TGTGCCAGCAGTACAGGGAAACTATGGCTGACCTTC. Protein sequence: CASSTGKLWLTF.

The rearrangement joins TRBV3-1 (or the pseudogene TRBV3-2) to TRBJ2-7; maybe TRBD1 (6 bases). Germline V gene sequence: CDR1 LGHDT, CDR2 YNNKEL (reference sequence). The CDR3 is 14 residues long. Trimming took off 3 bases at V and 1 base at J, with 10 bases between the two ends. The CDR3 DNA is TGTGCCAGCAGCCAGTGGACAGCATCCTACGAGCAGTACTTC. This sequence encodes CASSQWTASYEQYF.

The V and J genes are TRBV6-1 and TRBJ1-5; D is unclear. Trimming took 2 bases from V and 7 from J, leaving 9 bases between them. CDR3 length equals 13 residues. Germline V CDR1 and CDR2: MNHNS, SASEGT. CDR3 loop: CASSEFIAQPQHF. CDR3 nucleotides: TGTGCCAGCAGTGAATTCATTGCCCAGCCCCAGCATTTT.

The chain carries TRBV14 and TRBJ1-1; D may be TRBD1 (6 bases). Deletions cut 3 bases from V and 7 bases from J, with 9 bases between. The germline CDR1 and CDR2 sequences are SGHDN and FVKESK. The CDR3 runs 12 residues. DNA of the CDR3: TGTGCCAGCAGCCACCTGACAGGTGAAGCTTTCTTT. Translating gives CASSHLTGEAFF.

This sequence joins TRBV9 and TRBJ2-3, with D possibly TRBD1 on 5 matching bases. The CDR3 covers 14 residues. V dropped 0 bases and J dropped 0 bases, with 5 bases sitting between them. The germline V gene encodes CDR1 SGDLS and CDR2 YYNGEE. CDR3 nucleotide sequence: TGTGCCAGCAGCGTAGGGGGCAGCACAGATACGCAGTATTTT. Amino acid sequence: CASSVGGSTDTQYF.

The CDR3 sequence is CASSYGNGELFF. The DNA for the CDR3 is TGTGCCAGCAGTTACGGGAACGGGGAGCTGTTTTTT. This sequence joins TRBV6-4 and TRBJ2-2; possible D gene TRBD2, 5 bases. Germline CDR1 is MRHNA and CDR2 is SNTAGT. Trimming stripped 5 bases from V and 7 bases from J, with 8 bases between. This CDR3 comprises 12 residues.

This chain joins TRBV19 and TRBJ1-4, with D uncertain. This CDR3 has 11 residues. Trimming stripped 5 bases from V and 4 bases from J, with 2 bases between. The germline V gene has CDR1 LNHDA and CDR2 SQIVND (reference sequence). CDR3 loop: CASSHNEKLFF. The CDR3 nucleotides are TGTGCCAGTAGTCATAATGAAAAACTGTTTTTT.

The chain is built from TRBV12-3 or TRBV12-4 and TRBJ1-2; 8 bases match TRBD1. This CDR3 has 13 amino acids. V was pared by 5 bases and J by 4 bases, with 3 bases of the junction left unmatched. CDR3 bases: TGTGCCAGCAGTCCCGACAGGGGCTATGGCTACACCTTC. Its protein product is CASSPDRGYGYTF.

This clone has a single count. The J gene is TRBJ2-3, the V gene TRBV5-4; the match to TRBD1 covers 8 bases. The length of the CDR3 is 14 residues. The J segment lost 4 bases and the V segment lost 3 bases, leaving 4 bases of the junction unmatched. Germline CDR1 reads SGHNT; CDR2 reads YYREEE (reference sequence). The CDR3 nucleotides are TGTGCCAGCAGCTCCCAGGGGGCCGCAGATACGCAGTATTTT. It codes for CASSSQGAADTQYF. Supplemented by reference TRBV5-4 and TRBJ2-3, the full variable domain reads ETGVTQSPTHLIKTRGQQVTLRCSSQSGHNTVSWYQQALGQGPQFIFQYYREEENGRGNFPPRFSGLQFPNYSSELNVNALELDDSALYLCASSSQGAADTQYFGPGTRLTVL.